This T cell receptor beta chain was sequenced during a study of T-cell memory formation after mild COVID-19. The overall study: For the most part, TCR clusters were specific to one donor. Notes on the study in general: For second-wave clones that peaked at day 37, SARS-CoV-2 specificity went unverified. While clones contracting from day 15 to 85 were balanced between CD4 and CD8, later expanders leaned CD4+.

This clonotype has at least ten counts. The antigen remains unidentified. TCRdb re-derived calls from the 5' RACE reads in MiXCR, one entry per CDR3 protein. The sample has 190,000 or so distinct CDR3 sequences; about a fifth are singletons. This CDR3 region has 12 residues. Germline lookup yields CDR1 SGHAT and CDR2 FQNNGV. The V gene lost 6 bases and the J gene lost 0 bases, with 6 bases spanning the gap. The chain uses TRBV11-2 and TRBJ2-7, with D uncertain. This TCR was recovered from an adult woman who had mild COVID-19 (a few samples of this study predate the infection). Cell type and time point are not known. The sample was PBMCs or a T cell subset sorted from them (not recorded which). DNA for the CDR3: TGTGCCAGCAGTTACTCCTCCTACGAGCAGTACTTC. It is translated as CASSYSSYEQYF.